This passage covers 4 T cell receptor beta chains from one sample sequenced in a study of blood T cell repertoires in COVID-19 (dated by TCRdb to about 2020). Receptor amplification or capture employed the immunoSEQ multiplex PCR assay. TCRdb mirrors the immuneACCESS table, restricted to in-frame sequences. Some clones are absent from its copies; in checked studies, under half trace to an unresolved V gene, and the reason for the others is unknown. For this sample there are around 300,000 clones; about nine tenths appear just once. 1.5% to 2% of the sample is taken by the ten largest. The sequencing sample was made of PBMCs or T cells enriched from blood (not recorded which). These receptors were taken from a woman in her thirties or forties who had recovered from COVID-19.

CDR3: CASSFAGKTTEAFF. The DNA for the CDR3 is TGTGCCAGCAGCTTCGCAGGGAAGACCACTGAAGCTTTCTTT. J is TRBJ1-1 and V is TRBV7-3; tentatively, D is TRBD1 (5 bases). The V gene lost 3 bases and the J gene lost 4 bases, with 12 bases spanning the gap. The V gene's germline CDR1 is SGHTA and CDR2 FQGTGA. The CDR3 has 14 residues.

The J gene is TRBJ2-1, the V gene TRBV6-5, with TRBD1 identical over 9 bases. This CDR3 contains 15 residues. Germline V gene sequence: CDR1 MNHEY, CDR2 SVGAGI. Unmatched junction bases numbered 10, after V lost 6 bases and J lost 7 bases. In DNA, the CDR3 is TGTGCCAGCAGAGCACCGGGACAGGGTAATAATGAGCAGTTCTTC. Protein product: CASRAPGQGNNEQFF.

This clone was detected once. Other nucleotide sequences from this sample produce the same CDR3. The chain links TRBV18 to TRBJ1-1; unclear D gene. V was pared by 2 bases and J by 0 bases, with 10 bases between. Per the germline V gene, CDR1 is KGHSH and CDR2 is LQKENI. The CDR3 loop spans 15 amino acids. CDR3 DNA: TGTGCCAGCTCACCAAGGGCGGGAATGAACACTGAAGCTTTCTTT. Residues: CASSPRAGMNTEAFF.

This rearrangement joins TRBV7-8 to TRBJ1-1, with 10 bases identical to TRBD1. There are 16 residues in the CDR3. Germline values: CDR1 SGHVS, CDR2 FQNEAQ. With 8 bases clipped from V and 9 bases from J, the junction kept 18 bases outside the gene matches. The CDR3 nucleotides read TGTGCCAGCCGACCAAGACAGGGGGCGGGTCGTCCACAAGCTTTCTTT. Its protein is CASRPRQGAGRPQAFF.